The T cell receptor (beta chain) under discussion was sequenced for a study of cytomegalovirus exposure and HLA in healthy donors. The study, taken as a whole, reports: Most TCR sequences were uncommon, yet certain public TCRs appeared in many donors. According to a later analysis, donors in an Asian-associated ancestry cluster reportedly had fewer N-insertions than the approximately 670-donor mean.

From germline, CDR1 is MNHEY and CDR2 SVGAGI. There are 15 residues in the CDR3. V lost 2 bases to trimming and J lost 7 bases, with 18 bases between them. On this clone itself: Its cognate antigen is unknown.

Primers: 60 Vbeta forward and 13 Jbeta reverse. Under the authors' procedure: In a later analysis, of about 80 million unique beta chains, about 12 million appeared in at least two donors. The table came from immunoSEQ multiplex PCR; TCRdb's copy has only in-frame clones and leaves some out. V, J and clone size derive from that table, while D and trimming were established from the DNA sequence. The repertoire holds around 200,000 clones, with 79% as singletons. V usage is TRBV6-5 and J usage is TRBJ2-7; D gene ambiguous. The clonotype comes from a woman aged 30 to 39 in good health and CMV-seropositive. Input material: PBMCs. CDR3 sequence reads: CASSYRPLFIYEQYF. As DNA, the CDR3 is TGTGCCAGCAGTTACCGCCCCCTATTTATCTATGAGCAGTACTTC.